Below, one T cell receptor (beta chain) is given with its context. The data are from a study of CD8 T cells in Susac syndrome. The RNA, 0.5 to 1 ug, was put through reverse transcription using random hexamers. Across 54 Vbeta and 13 Jbeta, immunoSEQ multiplex PCR amplified TCR beta CDR3. TCRdb fed the immunoSEQ multiplex PCR reads into MiXCR, producing one record per CDR3 protein. This table holds roughly 100,000 distinct CDR3 sequences, around 96% found once. TEMRA cells were enriched by FACS, and CD4+ and CD8+ T cells were negatively isolated. Germline V gives CDR1 MNHEY, CDR2 SVGAGI. Trimming took off 6 bases at V and 0 bases at J, with 11 bases between the two ends. The CDR3 loop spans 14 amino acids.

The sequencing sample was made of CD8+ T cells from PBMCs. This receptor was identified in a human donor with Susac syndrome. This chain uses TRBV6-5 with TRBJ1-2; D not certain. The DNA for the CDR3 is TGTGCCAGCAGAGAGAGTTTTCCTAACTATGGCTACACCTTC. Residues: CASRESFPNYGYTF.